The present TCR beta chain was sequenced within a study of vaccination effects on CD4 cells after COVID-19. The overall study: As their vaccination, participants received two doses of either BNT162b2 or mRNA-1273. Study outcomes and limitations: At late timepoints after vaccination, vaccine- and infection-induced clones shrank markedly.

Remarks on this clone: Its antigen remains unknown.

Produced via immunoSEQ multiplex PCR; TCRdb's table is partial and in-frame only. The sample lists tens of thousands of clones, more than 60% occurring once. Before any sequencing was done, the ViraFEST assay used viral peptide pools to expand antigen-specific CD4+ T cells. A 10-day culture period preceded the isolation of CD4+ T cells. Each vaccine recipient was nucleocapsid antibody negative and had no prior SARS-CoV-2 infection. PBMC cultures contained two million cells per well, 9.5 to 10 IU/ml IL-2 and roughly 9.4 ug/ml peptides. Half of the medium was exchanged for IL-2 medium on both days 3 and 7. This CDR3 is 15 amino acids long. V shed 1 base, J shed 9 bases, and the junction held 7 bases outside the gene matches. Germline loops: CDR1 LGHDT, CDR2 YNNKEL (reference sequence).

The chain is built from TRBV3-1 (or the pseudogene TRBV3-2) and TRBJ2-1; TRBD2 matches 9 bases. Sequences were derived from CD4+ T cells from PBMCs cultured with SARS-CoV-2 spike peptides, sampled before COVID-19 vaccination. The sequence derives from a human donor who received a COVID-19 vaccine. In DNA, the CDR3 is TGTGCCAGCAGCCAAGTAGCGGGGGCGCTCAGTGAGCAGTTCTTC. Its protein is CASSQVAGALSEQFF.